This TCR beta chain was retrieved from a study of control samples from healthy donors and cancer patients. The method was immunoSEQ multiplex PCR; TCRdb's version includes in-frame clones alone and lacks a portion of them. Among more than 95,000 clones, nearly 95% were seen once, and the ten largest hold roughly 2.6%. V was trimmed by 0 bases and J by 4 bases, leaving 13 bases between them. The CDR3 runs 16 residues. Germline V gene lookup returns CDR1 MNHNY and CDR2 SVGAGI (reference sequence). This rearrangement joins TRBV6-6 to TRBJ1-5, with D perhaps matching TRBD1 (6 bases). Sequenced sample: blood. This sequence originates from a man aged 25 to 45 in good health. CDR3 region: CASSYSLGGRNQPQHF. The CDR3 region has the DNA TGTGCCAGCAGTTACTCGTTGGGGGGCCGGAATCAGCCCCAGCATTTT.